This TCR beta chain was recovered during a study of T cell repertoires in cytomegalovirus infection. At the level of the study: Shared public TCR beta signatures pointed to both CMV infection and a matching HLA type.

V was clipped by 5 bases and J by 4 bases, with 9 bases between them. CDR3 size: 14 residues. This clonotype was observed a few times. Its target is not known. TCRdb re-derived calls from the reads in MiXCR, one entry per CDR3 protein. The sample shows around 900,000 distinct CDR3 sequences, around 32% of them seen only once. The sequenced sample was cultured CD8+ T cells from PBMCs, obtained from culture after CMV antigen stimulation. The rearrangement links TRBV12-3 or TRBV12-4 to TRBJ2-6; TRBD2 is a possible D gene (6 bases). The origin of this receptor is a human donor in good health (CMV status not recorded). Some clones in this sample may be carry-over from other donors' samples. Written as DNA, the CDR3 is TGTGCCAGCAGTCCGGCGGGAGGGGCCAACGTCCTGACTTTC. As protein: CASSPAGGANVLTF.